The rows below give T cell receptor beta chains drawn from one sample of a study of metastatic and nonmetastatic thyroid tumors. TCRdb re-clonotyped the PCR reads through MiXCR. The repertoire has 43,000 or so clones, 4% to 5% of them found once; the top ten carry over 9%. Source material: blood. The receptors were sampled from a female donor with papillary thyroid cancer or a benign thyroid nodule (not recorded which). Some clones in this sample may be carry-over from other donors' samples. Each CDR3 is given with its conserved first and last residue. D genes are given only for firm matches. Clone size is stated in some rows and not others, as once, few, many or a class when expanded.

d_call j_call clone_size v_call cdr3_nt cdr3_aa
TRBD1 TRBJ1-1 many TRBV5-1 TGCGCCAGCAGCAGGACAGGGGGCGCGGAGGCTGAAGCTTTCTTT CASSRTGGAEAEAFF
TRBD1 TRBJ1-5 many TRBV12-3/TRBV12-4 TGTGCCAGCAGCCCAACAGGGGATGGCAATCAGCCCCAGCATTTT CASSPTGDGNQPQHF
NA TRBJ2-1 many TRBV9 TGTGCCAGCAGCGCCCGGACTACACATTCGGAGGGGGCCGATGAGCAGTTCTTC CASSARTTHSEGADEQFF
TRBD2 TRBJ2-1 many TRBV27 TGTGCCAGCAGTTTATGGCTAGCGGGGTCCTACAATGAGCAGTTCTTC CASSLWLAGSYNEQFF
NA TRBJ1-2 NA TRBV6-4 TGTGCCAGCTCCAGGACCGTGACAGGCTGTGTCTGCACCTTC CASSRTVTGCVCTF
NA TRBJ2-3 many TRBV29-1 TGCAGCGTTAAGACATGGGGCACAGATACGCAGTATTTT CSVKTWGTDTQYF
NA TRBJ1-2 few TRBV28 TGTGCCAGCAGTACCCTGATTACGCGGGGACATAACTATGGCTACACCTTC CASSTLITRGHNYGYTF
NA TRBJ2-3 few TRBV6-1 TGTGCCAGAGGGGCAGATACGCAGTATTTC CARGADTQYF
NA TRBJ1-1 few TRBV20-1 TGCAGTGCCGACCCGGTTACAGGTAACACTGAAGCTTTCTTT CSADPVTGNTEAFF
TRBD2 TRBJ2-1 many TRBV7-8 TGTGCCAGCAGCTTAGCGGGAGGGCCCTACAATGAGCAGTTCTTC CASSLAGGPYNEQFF
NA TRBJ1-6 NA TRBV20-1 TGCAGTGCTAGTCAGGGACGACAAAATTCACCACTCCACTTT CSASQGRQNSPLHF
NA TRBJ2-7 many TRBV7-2 TGTGCCAGCAGCTTACGGGAAGGGTTCTACGAGCAGTACTTC CASSLREGFYEQYF
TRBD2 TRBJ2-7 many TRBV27 TGTGCCAGCAGTTTACGGACTAGCGTCTCCTACGAGCAGTACTTC CASSLRTSVSYEQYF
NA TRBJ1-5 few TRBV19 TGTGCCAGTAGTATTAATGACGACAGGAATCAGCCCCAGCATTTT CASSINDDRNQPQHF